This TCR beta chain appears in the sequencing data of a study of blood T cell repertoires in COVID-19. Across the whole study: There were acute and convalescent COVID-19 samples, and they came from the United States, Italy and Spain. The analysed material was cDNA or gDNA that came from T cells, B-cell-depleted T cells, or PBMCs.

V lost 2 bases, J lost 6 bases, and 8 bases lay in between. Germline V CDR1 and CDR2: MNHEY, SVGEGT. The CDR3 totals 14 residues. Study processing details: How many nucleated cells were present was estimated from reference gene primer amplification. Assay: immunoSEQ multiplex PCR; the TCRdb copy retains only in-frame clones and omits some. For V, J and clone size, that table is used; D and trimming come from the DNA. Among around 140,000 clones listed, over 70% were seen once. This receptor was identified in a man aged 50 to 59 who had recovered from COVID-19. The chain combines TRBV6-2 or TRBV6-3 with TRBJ1-6, with no clear D. The material sequenced was peripheral blood. Here the CDR3 reads CASSYREANSPLHF. CDR3 in DNA: TGTGCCAGCAGTTACAGGGAGGCTAATTCACCCCTCCACTTT.